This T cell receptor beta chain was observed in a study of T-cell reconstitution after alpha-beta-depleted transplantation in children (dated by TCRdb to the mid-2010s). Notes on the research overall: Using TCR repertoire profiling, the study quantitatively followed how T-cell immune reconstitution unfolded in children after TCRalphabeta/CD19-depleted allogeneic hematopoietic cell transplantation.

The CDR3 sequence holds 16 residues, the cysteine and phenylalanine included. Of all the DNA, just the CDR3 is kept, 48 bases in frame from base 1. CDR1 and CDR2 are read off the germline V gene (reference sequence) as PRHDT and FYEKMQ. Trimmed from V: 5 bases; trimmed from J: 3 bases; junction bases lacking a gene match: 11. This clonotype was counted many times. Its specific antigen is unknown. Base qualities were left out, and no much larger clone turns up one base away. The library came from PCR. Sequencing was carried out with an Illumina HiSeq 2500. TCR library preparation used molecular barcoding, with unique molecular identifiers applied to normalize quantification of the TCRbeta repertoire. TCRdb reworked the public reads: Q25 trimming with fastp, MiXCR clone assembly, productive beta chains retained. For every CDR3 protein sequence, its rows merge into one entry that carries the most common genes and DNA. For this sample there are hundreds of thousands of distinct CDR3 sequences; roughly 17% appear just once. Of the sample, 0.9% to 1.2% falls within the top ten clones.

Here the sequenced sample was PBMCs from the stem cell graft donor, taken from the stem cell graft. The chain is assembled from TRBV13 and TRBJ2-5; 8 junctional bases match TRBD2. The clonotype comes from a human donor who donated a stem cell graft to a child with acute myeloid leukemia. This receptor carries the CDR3 CASSPTSDRPKETQYF. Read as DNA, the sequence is TGTGCCAGCAGCCCGACTAGCGACAGACCAAAAGAGACCCAGTACTTC.